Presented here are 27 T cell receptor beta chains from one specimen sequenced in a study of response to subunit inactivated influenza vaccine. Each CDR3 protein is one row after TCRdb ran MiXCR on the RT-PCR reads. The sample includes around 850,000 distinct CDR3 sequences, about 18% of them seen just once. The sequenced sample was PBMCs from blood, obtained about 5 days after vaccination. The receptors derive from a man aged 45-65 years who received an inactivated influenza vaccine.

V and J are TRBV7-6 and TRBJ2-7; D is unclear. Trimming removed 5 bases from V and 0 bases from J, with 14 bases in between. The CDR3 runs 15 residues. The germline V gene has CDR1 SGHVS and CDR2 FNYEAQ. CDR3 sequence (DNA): TGTGCCAGCAGCCCCAGTTTCTCGCTCTCCTACGAGCAGTACTTC. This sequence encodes CASSPSFSLSYEQYF.

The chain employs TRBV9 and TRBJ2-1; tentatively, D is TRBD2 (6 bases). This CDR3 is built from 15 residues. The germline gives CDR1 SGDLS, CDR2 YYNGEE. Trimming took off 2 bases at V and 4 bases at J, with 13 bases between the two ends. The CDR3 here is CASSVGGEEYNEQFF. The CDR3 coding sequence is TGTGCCAGCAGCGTTGGCGGGGAGGAATACAATGAGCAGTTCTTC.

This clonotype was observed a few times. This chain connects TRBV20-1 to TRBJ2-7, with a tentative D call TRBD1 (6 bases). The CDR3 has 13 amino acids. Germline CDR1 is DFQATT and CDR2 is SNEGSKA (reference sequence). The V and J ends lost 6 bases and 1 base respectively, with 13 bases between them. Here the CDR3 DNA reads TGCAGTGCGCTCCGGGACAAGTCCTACGAGCAGTACTTC. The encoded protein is CSALRDKSYEQYF.

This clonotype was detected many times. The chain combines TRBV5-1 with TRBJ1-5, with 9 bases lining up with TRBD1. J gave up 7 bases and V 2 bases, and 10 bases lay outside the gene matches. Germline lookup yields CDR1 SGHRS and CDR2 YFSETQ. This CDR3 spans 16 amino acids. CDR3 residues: CASSFLPGQGVQPQHF. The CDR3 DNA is TGCGCCAGCAGCTTTCTCCCGGGACAGGGAGTGCAGCCCCAGCATTTT.

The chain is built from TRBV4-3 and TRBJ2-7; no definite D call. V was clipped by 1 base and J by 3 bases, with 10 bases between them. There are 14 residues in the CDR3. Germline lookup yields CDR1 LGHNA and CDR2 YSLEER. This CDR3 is CASSQGAIGYEQYF. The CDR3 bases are TGCGCCAGCAGCCAAGGGGCAATAGGCTACGAGCAGTACTTC.

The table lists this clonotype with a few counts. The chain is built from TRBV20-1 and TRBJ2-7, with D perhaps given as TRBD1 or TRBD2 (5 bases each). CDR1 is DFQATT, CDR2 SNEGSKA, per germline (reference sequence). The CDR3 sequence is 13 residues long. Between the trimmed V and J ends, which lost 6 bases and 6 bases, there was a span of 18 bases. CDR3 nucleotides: TGCAGTGCCGCCGGGACCGTCGCCTCCGAGCAGTACTTC. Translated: CSAAGTVASEQYF.

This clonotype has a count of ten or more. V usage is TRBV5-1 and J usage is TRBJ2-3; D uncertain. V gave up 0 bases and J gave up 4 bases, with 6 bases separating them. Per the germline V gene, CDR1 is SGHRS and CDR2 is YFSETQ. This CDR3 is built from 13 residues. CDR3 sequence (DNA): TGCGCCAGCAGCTTGGCCTTGGCAGATACGCAGTATTTT. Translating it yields CASSLALADTQYF. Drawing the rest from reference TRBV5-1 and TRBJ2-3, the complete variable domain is KAGVTQTPRYLIKTRGQQVTLSCSPISGHRSVSWYQQTPGQGLQFLFEYFSETQRNKGNFPGRFSGRQFSNSRSEMNVSTLELGDSALYLCASSLALADTQYFGPGTRLTVL.

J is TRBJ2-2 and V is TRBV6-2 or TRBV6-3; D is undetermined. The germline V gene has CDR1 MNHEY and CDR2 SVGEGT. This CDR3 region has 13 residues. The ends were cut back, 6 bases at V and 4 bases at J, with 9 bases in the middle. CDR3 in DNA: TGTGCCAGCAGGTCCGCCCCCACCGGGGAGCTGTTTTTT. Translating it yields CASRSAPTGELFF.

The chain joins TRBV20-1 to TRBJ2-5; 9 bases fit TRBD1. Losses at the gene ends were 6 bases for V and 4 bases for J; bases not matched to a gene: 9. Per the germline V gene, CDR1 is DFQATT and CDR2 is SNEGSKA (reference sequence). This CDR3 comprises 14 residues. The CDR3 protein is CSASIQGALETQYF. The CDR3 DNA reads TGCAGTGCGTCGATACAGGGGGCATTAGAGACCCAGTACTTC.

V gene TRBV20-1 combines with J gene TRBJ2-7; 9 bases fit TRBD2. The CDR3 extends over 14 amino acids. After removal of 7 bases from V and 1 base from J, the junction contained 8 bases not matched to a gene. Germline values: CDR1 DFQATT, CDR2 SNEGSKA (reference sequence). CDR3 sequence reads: CSGLAGVKSYEQYF. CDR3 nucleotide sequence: TGCAGTGGATTAGCGGGGGTGAAATCCTACGAGCAGTACTTC.

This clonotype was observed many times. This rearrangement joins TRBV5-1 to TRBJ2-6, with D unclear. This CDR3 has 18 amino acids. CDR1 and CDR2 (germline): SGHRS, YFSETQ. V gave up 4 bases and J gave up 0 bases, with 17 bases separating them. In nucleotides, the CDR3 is TGCGCCAGCAGCGGTGCAGTCGGTATCCTCTCTGGGGCCAACGTCCTGACTTTC. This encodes CASSGAVGILSGANVLTF.

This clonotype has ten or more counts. This chain's CDR3 is CASSLATRSSYNEQFF. The CDR3 bases are TGTGCCAGCAGCTTAGCGACCAGAAGCTCCTACAATGAGCAGTTCTTC. The chain has TRBV7-2 and TRBJ2-1; D gene ambiguous. CDR3 size: 16 residues. The V end lost 0 bases, the J end lost 0 bases, and 9 bases lay between the germline ends. Looked up from germline, CDR1 is SGHTA and CDR2 is FQGNSA.

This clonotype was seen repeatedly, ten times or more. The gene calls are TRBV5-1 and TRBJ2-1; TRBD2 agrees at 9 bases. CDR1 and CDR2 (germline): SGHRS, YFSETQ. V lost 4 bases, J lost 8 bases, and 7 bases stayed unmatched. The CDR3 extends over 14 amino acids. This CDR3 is CASSLISGSDEQFF. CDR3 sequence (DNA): TGCGCCAGCAGCCTCATTAGCGGGAGCGATGAGCAGTTCTTC.

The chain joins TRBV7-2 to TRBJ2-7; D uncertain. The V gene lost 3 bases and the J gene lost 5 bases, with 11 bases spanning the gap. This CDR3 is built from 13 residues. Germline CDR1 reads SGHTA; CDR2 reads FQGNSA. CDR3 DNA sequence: TGTGCCAGCAGCTTGGGCCCCGCCAACGAGCAGTACTTC. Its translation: CASSLGPANEQYF.

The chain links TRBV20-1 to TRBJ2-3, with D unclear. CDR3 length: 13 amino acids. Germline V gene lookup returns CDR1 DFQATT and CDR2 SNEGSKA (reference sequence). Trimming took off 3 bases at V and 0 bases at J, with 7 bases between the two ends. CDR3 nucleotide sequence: TGCAGTGCTAGCGGTATAAGCACAGATACGCAGTATTTT. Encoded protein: CSASGISTDTQYF.

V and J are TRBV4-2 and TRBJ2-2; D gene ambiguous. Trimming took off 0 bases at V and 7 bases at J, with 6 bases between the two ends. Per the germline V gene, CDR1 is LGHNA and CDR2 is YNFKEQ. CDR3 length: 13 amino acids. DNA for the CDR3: TGTGCCAGCAGCCAAGATCCGAACGGGGAGCTGTTTTTT. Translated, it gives CASSQDPNGELFF.

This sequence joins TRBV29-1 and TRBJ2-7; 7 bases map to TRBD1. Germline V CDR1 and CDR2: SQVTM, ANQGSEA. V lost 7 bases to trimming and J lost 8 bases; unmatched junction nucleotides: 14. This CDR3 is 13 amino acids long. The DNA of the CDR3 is TGCAGCGCCCTGGGACAGAGCCCTACGCAGCAGTACTTC. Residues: CSALGQSPTQQYF.

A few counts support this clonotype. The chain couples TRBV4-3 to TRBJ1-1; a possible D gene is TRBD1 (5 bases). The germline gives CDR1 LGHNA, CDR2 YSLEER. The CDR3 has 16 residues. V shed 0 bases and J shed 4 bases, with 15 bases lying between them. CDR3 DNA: TGCGCCAGCAGCCAAGATCCCAGGGCCCCCGGCACTGAAGCTTTCTTT. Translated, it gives CASSQDPRAPGTEAFF.

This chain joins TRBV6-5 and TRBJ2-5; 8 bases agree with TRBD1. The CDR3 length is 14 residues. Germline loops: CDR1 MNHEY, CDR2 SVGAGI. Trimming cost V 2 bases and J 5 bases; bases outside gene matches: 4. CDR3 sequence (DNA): TGTGCCAGCAGTTACGGACAGGGCGTTGAGACCCAGTACTTC. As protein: CASSYGQGVETQYF.

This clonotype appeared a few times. The CDR3 here is CASSLMMAGGMELFF. The CDR3 region has the DNA TGTGCCAGCAGCTTAATGATGGCAGGGGGCATGGAGCTGTTTTTT. This chain joins TRBV7-6 and TRBJ2-2; 8 bases match TRBD1. Germline V gives CDR1 SGHVS, CDR2 FNYEAQ. V gave up 2 bases and J gave up 10 bases; unmatched junction bases: 9. CDR3 length: 15 amino acids.

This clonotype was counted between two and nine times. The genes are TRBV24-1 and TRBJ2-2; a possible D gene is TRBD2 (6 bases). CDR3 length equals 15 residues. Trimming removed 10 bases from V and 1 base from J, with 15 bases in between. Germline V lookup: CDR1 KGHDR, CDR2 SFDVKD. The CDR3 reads CATQVAGLNTGELFF. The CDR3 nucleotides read TGTGCCACTCAGGTGGCGGGGCTGAACACCGGGGAGCTGTTTTTT.

CDR3 in DNA: TGCGCCAGCAGTGAGACAGGGTTGAACACCGGGGAGCTGTTTTTT. The encoded protein is CASSETGLNTGELFF. This chain links TRBV10-1 with TRBJ2-2; D perhaps matches TRBD1 (6 bases). The germline gives CDR1 WNHNN, CDR2 SYGVQD (reference sequence). This CDR3 has 15 residues. The ends were cut back, 2 bases at V and 1 base at J, with 8 bases in the middle.

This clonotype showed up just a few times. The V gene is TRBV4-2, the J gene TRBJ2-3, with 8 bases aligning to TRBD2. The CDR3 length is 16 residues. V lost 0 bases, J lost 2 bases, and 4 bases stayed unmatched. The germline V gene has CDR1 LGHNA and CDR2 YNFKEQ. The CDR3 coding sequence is TGTGCCAGCAGCCAAGATCGGGGGGGGCCCACAGATACGCAGTATTTT. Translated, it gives CASSQDRGGPTDTQYF.

CDR3 sequence (DNA): TGTGCCAGCAGCTTAACCGGGACTCAAGGACCCGGGGAGCTGTTTTTT. Its protein product is CASSLTGTQGPGELFF. The V gene is TRBV7-3, the J gene TRBJ2-2, with D maybe TRBD2 (6 bases). Trimming cost V 0 bases and J 6 bases, with 14 bases left between them. CDR1 is SGHTA and CDR2 is FQGTGA in the germline V gene. The CDR3 runs to 16 residues.

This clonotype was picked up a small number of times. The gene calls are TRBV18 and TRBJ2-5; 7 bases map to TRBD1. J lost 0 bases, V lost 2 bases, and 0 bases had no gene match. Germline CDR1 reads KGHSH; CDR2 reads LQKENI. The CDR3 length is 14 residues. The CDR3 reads CASSPTGDQETQYF. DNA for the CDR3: TGTGCCAGCTCACCAACAGGGGACCAAGAGACCCAGTACTTC.

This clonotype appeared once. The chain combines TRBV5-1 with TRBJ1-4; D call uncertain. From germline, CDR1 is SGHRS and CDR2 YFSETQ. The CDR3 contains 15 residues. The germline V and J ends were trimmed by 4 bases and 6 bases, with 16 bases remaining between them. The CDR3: CASSTGVRLDEKLFF. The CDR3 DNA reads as TGCGCCAGCAGCACTGGGGTCAGGTTGGATGAAAAACTGTTTTTT.

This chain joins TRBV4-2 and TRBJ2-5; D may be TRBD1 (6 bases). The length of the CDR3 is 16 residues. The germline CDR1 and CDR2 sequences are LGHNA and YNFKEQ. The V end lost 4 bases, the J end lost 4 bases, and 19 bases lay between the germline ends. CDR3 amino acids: CASSPRGTTIGETQYF. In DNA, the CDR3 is TGTGCCAGCAGCCCCAGGGGTACGACAATTGGAGAGACCCAGTACTTC.